This T cell receptor beta chain was observed in a study of blood T cell repertoires in COVID-19. For the study at large: From the United States, Italy and Spain came samples of acute and convalescent COVID-19. The cDNA or gDNA used as material had been derived from T cells, B-cell-depleted T cells, or PBMCs.

Germline V gene data show CDR1 as LGHDT and CDR2 as YNNKEL (reference sequence). With 3 bases clipped from V and 6 bases from J, the junction kept 5 bases outside the gene matches. There are 16 residues in the CDR3. Original processing notes: How many nucleated cells were present was estimated from reference gene primer amplification. Sequenced by immunoSEQ multiplex PCR; TCRdb stores in-frame clones only, minus some. V, J and clone size were drawn from that table, and D and trimming were deduced from the DNA. The repertoire holds about 120,000 clones, with approximately 84% as singletons. Sequencing was performed on peripheral blood. This chain joins TRBV3-1 (or the pseudogene TRBV3-2) and TRBJ2-2, with 12 bases matching TRBD1. The TCR originated in a man between 65 and 85 years old with active or convalescent COVID-19. For the CDR3, the DNA is TGTGCCAGCAGCCAGGGGACAGGGGGCCCCGCCGGGGAGCTGTTTTTT. Its translation: CASSQGTGGPAGELFF.